This entry lists 15 T cell receptor beta chains sequenced from one sample in a study of cytomegalovirus exposure and HLA in healthy donors. It was with 60 Vbeta and 13 Jbeta primers that the PCR ran. The protocol was immunoSEQ multiplex PCR, while the TCRdb copy is restricted to in-frame clones and leaves out a portion. The profile shows 110,000 to 150,000 clones, approximately 80% of them singletons. Sequencing was done on a sample of PBMCs. These receptors were taken from a woman aged 40-49 years in good health and CMV-seropositive.

The chain is built from TRBV28 and TRBJ2-7; 9 bases align to TRBD2. Germline assignment: CDR1 MDHEN and CDR2 SYDVKM. This CDR3 has 14 amino acids. V was pared by 8 bases and J by 2 bases, with 7 bases of the junction left unmatched. The CDR3 DNA reads as TGTGCCAGCTGTGGACTAGCGTTGACCTACGAGCAGTACTTC. Protein: CASCGLALTYEQYF.

V usage is TRBV7-9 and J usage is TRBJ2-1, with a tentative D call TRBD2 (7 bases). V dropped 5 bases and J dropped 7 bases, with 15 bases sitting between them. CDR1 and CDR2 from the germline V gene are SEHNR and FQNEAQ (reference sequence). The CDR3 sequence is 14 residues long. The CDR3 spells CASSGGGGVNEQFF. The CDR3 DNA sequence: TGTGCCAGCAGCGGGGGAGGGGGGGTTAATGAGCAGTTCTTC.

This clone was found a few times. The chain uses TRBV2 and TRBJ1-1, with 7 positions matching TRBD1. CDR3 length: 15 residues. V shed 9 bases and J 5 bases; nucleotides not matched to a gene: 15. The germline gives CDR1 SNHLY, CDR2 FYNNEI. The CDR3 sequence: CASLPGRGRRTEAFF. The DNA for the CDR3 is TGTGCCAGTCTGCCCGGAAGGGGGCGCCGGACTGAAGCTTTCTTT.

The J gene is TRBJ2-4, the V gene TRBV7-9; perhaps TRBD1 as D (6 bases). Trimming cost V 5 bases and J 10 bases, with 18 bases left between them. The CDR3 extends over 14 amino acids. Germline loops: CDR1 SEHNR, CDR2 FQNEAQ (reference sequence). CDR3: CASSPPSRGQIQYF. The CDR3 DNA reads as TGTGCCAGCAGCCCTCCGTCCCGCGGACAGATTCAGTACTTC.

The CDR3 loop is CASSAGTSTDTQYF. In DNA, the CDR3 is TGTGCCAGCAGCGCCGGGACTAGCACAGATACGCAGTATTTT. This chain uses TRBV9 with TRBJ2-3, with TRBD2 as a possible D gene (6 bases). Trimming removed 3 bases at V and 0 bases at J, with 8 bases between. This CDR3 is built from 14 residues. CDR1 SGDLS and CDR2 YYNGEE come from the germline V gene.

V and J are TRBV7-3 and TRBJ2-1; weak D call: TRBD1 (6 bases). CDR3 size: 19 residues. With 5 bases removed from V and 6 bases from J, the gap between germline ends came to 29 bases. Germline values: CDR1 SGHTA, CDR2 FQGTGA. The CDR3, as DNA: TGTGCCAGCAGCGTCCCGCGAGGAGAGGGCGCAGGGGCCCGCAATGAGCAGTTCTTC. Its protein is CASSVPRGEGAGARNEQFF.

The CDR3 protein is CASSPRSRSGNTIYF. DNA of the CDR3: TGTGCCAGCAGCCCCCGGTCGAGGTCTGGAAACACCATATATTTT. The chain uses TRBV21-1 and TRBJ1-3. TRBV21-1 is given as a pseudogene. The CDR3 contains 15 residues.

The chain combines TRBV7-2 with TRBJ2-5; weak D call: TRBD1 (6 bases). CDR3 length equals 14 residues. The V end was cut by 7 bases, the J end by 5 bases, with 17 bases between. Germline V CDR1 and CDR2: SGHTA, FQGNSA. The DNA for the CDR3 is TGTGCCAGCAACCCCTTTGGGGGCGAGGAGACCCAGTACTTC. This gives the protein CASNPFGGEETQYF.

The CDR3 DNA sequence: TGTGCCAGCAGTGGTCTCGTAGAGCAGTACTTC. It is translated as CASSGLVEQYF. V usage is TRBV2 and J usage is TRBJ2-7; D ambiguous. Trimming took off 4 bases at V and 7 bases at J, with 8 bases between the two ends. The CDR3 runs to 11 residues. CDR1 SNHLY and CDR2 FYNNEI come from the germline V gene.

For this clone: The sample carries other DNA sequences with the same CDR3. This rearrangement joins TRBV11-2 to TRBJ1-2, with D perhaps TRBD1 (5 bases). The CDR3 totals 14 residues. The germline V gene has CDR1 SGHAT and CDR2 FQNNGV. The V and J ends lost 6 bases and 2 bases respectively, with 13 bases between them. CDR3 in amino acids: CASSLTDGNYGYTF. DNA of the CDR3: TGTGCCAGCAGTTTGACAGACGGAAACTATGGCTACACCTTC.

The chain employs TRBV28 and TRBJ2-5; possibly TRBD1 for D (5 bases). The CDR3 is 12 amino acids. Per the germline V gene, CDR1 is MDHEN and CDR2 is SYDVKM. V lost 5 bases and J 11 bases, leaving 15 bases between the germline ends. The CDR3 DNA is TGTGCCAGCAGTCAAGGGGCCCTAAGGCAGTACTTC. Translation: CASSQGALRQYF.

This clone was seen a single time. This sequence joins TRBV9 and TRBJ2-2; 10 nucleotides align to TRBD1. Per the germline V gene, CDR1 is SGDLS and CDR2 is YYNGEE. V trimming: 4 bases; J trimming: 4 bases; junction bases outside the gene matches: 7. The CDR3 runs 16 residues. CDR3 in amino acids: CASSPRTGGSTGELFF. The CDR3 DNA follows: TGTGCCAGCAGCCCCCGGACAGGGGGAAGCACCGGGGAGCTGTTTTTT.

The chain links TRBV7-2 to TRBJ2-1, with 7 bases fitting TRBD2. The trim removed 3 bases at V and 2 bases at J, leaving 1 base unmatched. The CDR3 is made up of 14 amino acids. The V gene's germline CDR1 is SGHTA and CDR2 FQGNSA. CDR3 nucleotide sequence: TGTGCCAGCAGCTTCGCGGGGGCCTACAATGAGCAGTTCTTC. Its protein is CASSFAGAYNEQFF.

This clone was seen a handful of times. The V and J genes are TRBV4-3 and TRBJ1-1; TRBD1 is a possible D gene (5 bases). Deletions cut 0 bases from V and 4 bases from J, with 12 bases between. CDR3 size: 15 residues. Germline lookup yields CDR1 LGHNA and CDR2 YSLEER. The CDR3 protein is CASSQDGGVPTEAFF. The CDR3 nucleotides read TGCGCCAGCAGCCAAGATGGGGGGGTCCCCACTGAAGCTTTCTTT.

The chain carries TRBV15 and TRBJ1-6; 7 bases map to TRBD1. The CDR3 sequence is 14 residues long. The junction had 7 bases not matched to a gene; V was cut back by 5 bases and J by 9 bases. The V gene's germline CDR1 is LNHNV and CDR2 YYDKDF (reference sequence). As DNA, the CDR3 is TGTGCCACCAGCGAACAGGGGAAGGGTTCACCCCTCCACTTT. Translating gives CATSEQGKGSPLHF.